This section outlines one TCR beta chain sequence together with its context. Antigen specificity is unknown. A linear amplification protocol produced the TCR libraries from about 0.45 ug of total RNA. Source study methods: 5 healthy donors contributed some 78,000 sequenced TCR alpha transcripts. Using its own MiXCR run on the reads, TCRdb lists one record per CDR3 protein. TCRdb assigned the V and J calls; the authors' analysis was not used. The data contain some 190,000 distinct CDR3 sequences, under 85% of them seen just once; the ten biggest clones take up about 2.3%. CD4+CD8-CD45RO-CD45RA+ cells were naive CD4+; CD8+CD4-CD45RA+CD27bright cells were naive CD8+. This sample stems from a study of healthy donors' naive CD4 and CD8 T cells. On the study more broadly: Donors, half of them female, were 20-25, 40-50 or 60-70 years old. Study findings and constraints: CDR3 charge plus V and J genes appeared to account for about 13% of CD4/CD8 variance.

What was sequenced was naive CD4+ and CD8+ T cells sorted from blood, pooled from several donors. The TCR comes from a pool of human donors in good health; the sample pools cells from several healthy donors.

CDR3 coding DNA: TGCAGCGTTGAAGTGAGCTCTGGGGCCAACGTCCTGACTTTC. Protein: CSVEVSSGANVLTF. This chain links TRBV29-1 with TRBJ2-6; D unresolved. The CDR3 is made up of 14 amino acids. Germline-derived CDR1 and CDR2 are SQVTM and ANQGSEA. Trimming took 1 base from V and 0 from J, leaving 4 bases between them.